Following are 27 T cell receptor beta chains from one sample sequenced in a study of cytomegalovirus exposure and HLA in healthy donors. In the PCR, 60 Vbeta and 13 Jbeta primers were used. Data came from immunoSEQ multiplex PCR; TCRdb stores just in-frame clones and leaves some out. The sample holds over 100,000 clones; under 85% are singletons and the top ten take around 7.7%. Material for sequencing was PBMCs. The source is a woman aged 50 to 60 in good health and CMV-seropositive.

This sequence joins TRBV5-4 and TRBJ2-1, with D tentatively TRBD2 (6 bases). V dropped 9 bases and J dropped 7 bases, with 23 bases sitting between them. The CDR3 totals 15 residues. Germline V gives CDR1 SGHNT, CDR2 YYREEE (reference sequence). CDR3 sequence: CANSVGTDVRNEQFF. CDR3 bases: TGTGCCAATTCAGTCGGGACTGACGTTAGGAATGAGCAGTTCTTC.

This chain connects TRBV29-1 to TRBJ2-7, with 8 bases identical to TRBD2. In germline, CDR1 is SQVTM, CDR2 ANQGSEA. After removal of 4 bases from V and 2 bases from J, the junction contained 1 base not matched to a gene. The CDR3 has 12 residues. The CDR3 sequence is CSVGGGPYEQYF. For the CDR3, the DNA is TGCAGCGTTGGCGGGGGGCCCTACGAGCAGTACTTC.

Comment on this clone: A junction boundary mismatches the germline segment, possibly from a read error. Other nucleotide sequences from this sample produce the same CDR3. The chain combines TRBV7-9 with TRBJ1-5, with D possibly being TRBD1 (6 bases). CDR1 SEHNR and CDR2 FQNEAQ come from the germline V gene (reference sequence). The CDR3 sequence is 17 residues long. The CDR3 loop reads CASSLGDTLYSNQPQHF. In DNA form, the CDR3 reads TGCGCCAGCAGCTTAGGGGACACCCTCTATAGCAATCAGCCCCAGCATTTT.

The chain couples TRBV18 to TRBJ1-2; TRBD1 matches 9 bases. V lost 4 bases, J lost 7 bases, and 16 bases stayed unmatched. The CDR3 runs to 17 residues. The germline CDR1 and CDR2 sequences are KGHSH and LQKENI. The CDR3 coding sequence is TGTGCCAGCTCACTTCTTACAGGGGGCGCAGATATAGGTGGCTACACCTTC. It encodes CASSLLTGGADIGGYTF.

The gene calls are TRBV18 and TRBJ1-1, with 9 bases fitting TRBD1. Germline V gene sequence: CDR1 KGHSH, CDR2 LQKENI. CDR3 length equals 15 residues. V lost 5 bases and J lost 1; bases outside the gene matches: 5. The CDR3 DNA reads TGTGCCAGCTCAAACCGGGACAGGGCGAACACTGAAGCTTTCTTT. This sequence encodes CASSNRDRANTEAFF.

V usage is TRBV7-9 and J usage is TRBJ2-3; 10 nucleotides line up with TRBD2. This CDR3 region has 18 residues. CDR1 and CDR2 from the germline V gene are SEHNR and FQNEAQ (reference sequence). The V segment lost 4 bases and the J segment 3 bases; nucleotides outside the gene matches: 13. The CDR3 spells CASSSRAGGPVKTDTQYF. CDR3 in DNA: TGTGCCAGCAGCTCCAGAGCGGGGGGGCCGGTAAAGACAGATACGCAGTATTTT.

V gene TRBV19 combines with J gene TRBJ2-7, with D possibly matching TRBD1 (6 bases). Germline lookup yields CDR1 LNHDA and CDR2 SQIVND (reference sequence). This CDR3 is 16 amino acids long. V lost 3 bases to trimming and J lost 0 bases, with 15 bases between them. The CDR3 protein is CASSILPGQNSYEQYF. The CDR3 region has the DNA TGTGCCAGTAGTATCCTACCGGGACAAAACTCCTACGAGCAGTACTTC.

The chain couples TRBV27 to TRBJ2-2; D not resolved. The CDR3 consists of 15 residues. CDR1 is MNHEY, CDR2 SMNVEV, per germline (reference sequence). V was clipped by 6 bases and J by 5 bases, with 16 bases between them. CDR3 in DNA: TGTGCCAGCAGCCGGGTTTCCCTTGGGACCGGGGAGCTGTTTTTT. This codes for CASSRVSLGTGELFF.

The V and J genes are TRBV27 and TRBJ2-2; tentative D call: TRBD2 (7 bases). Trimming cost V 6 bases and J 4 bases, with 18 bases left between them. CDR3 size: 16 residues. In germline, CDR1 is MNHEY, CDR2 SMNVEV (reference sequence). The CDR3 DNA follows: TGTGCCAGCAGGCGAGGGGGGGACTCCCCCACCGGGGAGCTGTTTTTT. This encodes CASRRGGDSPTGELFF.

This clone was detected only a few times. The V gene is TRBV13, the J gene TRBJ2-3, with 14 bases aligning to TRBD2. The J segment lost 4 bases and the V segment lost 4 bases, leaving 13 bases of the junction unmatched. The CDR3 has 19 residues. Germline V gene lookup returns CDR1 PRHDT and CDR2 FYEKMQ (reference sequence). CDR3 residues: CASSSGLAGGPPGADTQYF. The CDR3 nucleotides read TGTGCCAGCAGCTCCGGACTAGCGGGGGGACCCCCGGGCGCAGATACGCAGTATTTT.

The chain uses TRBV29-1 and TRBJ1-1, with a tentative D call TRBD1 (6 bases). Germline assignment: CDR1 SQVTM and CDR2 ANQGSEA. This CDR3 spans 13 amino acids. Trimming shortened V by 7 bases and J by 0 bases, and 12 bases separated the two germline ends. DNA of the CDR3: TGCAGCGCCCAACAGGGTATGAACACTGAAGCTTTCTTT. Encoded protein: CSAQQGMNTEAFF.

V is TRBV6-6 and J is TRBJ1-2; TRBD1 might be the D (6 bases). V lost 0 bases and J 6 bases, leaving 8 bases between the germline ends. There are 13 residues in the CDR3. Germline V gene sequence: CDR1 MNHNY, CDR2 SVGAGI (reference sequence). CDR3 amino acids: CASSYSGGDGYTF. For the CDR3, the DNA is TGTGCCAGCAGTTACTCAGGGGGGGATGGCTACACCTTC.

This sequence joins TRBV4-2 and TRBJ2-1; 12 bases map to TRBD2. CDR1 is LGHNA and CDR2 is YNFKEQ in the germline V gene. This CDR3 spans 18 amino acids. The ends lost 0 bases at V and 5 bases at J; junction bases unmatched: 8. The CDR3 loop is CASSQDKLAGGPDNEQFF. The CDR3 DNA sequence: TGTGCCAGCAGCCAAGATAAGCTAGCGGGGGGGCCAGACAATGAGCAGTTCTTC.

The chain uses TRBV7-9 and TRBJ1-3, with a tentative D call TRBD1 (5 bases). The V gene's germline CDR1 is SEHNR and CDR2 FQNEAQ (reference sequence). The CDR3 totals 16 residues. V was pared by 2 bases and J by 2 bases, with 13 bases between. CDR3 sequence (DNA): TGTGCCAGCAGCTTAAGCCCTTCAGGGCCTGGAAACACCATATATTTT. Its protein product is CASSLSPSGPGNTIYF.

The CDR3 DNA reads as TGTGCCAGCAGCTTGGGAGCGGGAGGGCCAACCGGGGAGCTGTTTTTT. Its translation: CASSLGAGGPTGELFF. The chain links TRBV5-4 to TRBJ2-2; TRBD2 matches at 10 bases. The V gene's germline CDR1 is SGHNT and CDR2 YYREEE (reference sequence). The CDR3 is made up of 16 amino acids. V lost 0 bases and J lost 5; bases outside the gene matches: 4.

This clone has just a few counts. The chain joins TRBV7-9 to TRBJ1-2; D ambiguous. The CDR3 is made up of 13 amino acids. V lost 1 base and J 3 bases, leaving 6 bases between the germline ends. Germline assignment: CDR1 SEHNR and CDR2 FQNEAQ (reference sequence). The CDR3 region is CASSLGRDYGYTF. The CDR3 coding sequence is TGTGCCAGCAGCTTAGGACGGGACTATGGCTACACCTTC.

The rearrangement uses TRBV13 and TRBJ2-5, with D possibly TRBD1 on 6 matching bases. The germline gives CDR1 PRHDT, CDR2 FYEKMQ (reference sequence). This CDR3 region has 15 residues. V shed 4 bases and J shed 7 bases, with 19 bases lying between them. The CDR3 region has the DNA TGTGCCAGCAGCTGGGTACCAGGGGCCCACCGGACCCAGTACTTC. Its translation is CASSWVPGAHRTQYF. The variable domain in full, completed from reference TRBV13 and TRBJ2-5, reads AAGVIQSPRHLIKEKRETATLKCYPIPRHDTVYWYQQGPGQDPQFLISFYEKMQSDKGSIPDRFSAQQFSDYHSELNMSSLELGDSALYFCASSWVPGAHRTQYFGPGTRLLVL.

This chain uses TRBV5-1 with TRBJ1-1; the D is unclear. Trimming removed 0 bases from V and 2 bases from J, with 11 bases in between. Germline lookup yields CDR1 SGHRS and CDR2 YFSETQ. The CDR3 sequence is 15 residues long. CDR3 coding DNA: TGCGCCAGCAGCTTGGAAGGCAGGACTAACACTGAAGCTTTCTTT. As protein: CASSLEGRTNTEAFF.

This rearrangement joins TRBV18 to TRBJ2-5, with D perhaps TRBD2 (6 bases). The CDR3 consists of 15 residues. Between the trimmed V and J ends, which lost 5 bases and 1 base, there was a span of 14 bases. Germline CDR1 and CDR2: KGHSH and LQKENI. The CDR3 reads CASSAGRGIQETQYF. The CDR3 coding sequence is TGTGCCAGCTCAGCGGGACGGGGAATCCAAGAGACCCAGTACTTC.

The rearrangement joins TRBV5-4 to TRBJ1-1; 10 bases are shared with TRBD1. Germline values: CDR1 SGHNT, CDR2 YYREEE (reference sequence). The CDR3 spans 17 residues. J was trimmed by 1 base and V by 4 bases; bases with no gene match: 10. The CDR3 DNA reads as TGTGCCAGCAGCCCCCGGACAGGGGGGCCTGGGAACACTGAAGCTTTCTTT. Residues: CASSPRTGGPGNTEAFF.

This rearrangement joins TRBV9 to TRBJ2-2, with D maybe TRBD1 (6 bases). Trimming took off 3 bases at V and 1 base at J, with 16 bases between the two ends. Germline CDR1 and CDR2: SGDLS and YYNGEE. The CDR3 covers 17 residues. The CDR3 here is CASSDPPQTGNTGELFF. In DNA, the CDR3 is TGTGCCAGCAGCGATCCGCCCCAGACAGGGAACACCGGGGAGCTGTTTTTT.

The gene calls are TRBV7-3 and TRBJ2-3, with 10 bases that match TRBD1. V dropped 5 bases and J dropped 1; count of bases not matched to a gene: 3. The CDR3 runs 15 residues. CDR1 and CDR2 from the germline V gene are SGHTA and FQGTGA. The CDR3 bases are TGTGCCAGCAGCGCGGGACAGGGGCGCACAGATACGCAGTATTTT. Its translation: CASSAGQGRTDTQYF.

CDR3: CASSPGQSYEQYF. For the CDR3, the DNA is TGTGCCAGCAGCCCGGGACAGTCCTACGAGCAGTACTTC. The chain links TRBV6-5 to TRBJ2-7; 7 bases align to TRBD1. Trimming at V came to 6 bases and at J to 1 base, leaving 3 bases not matched to a gene. CDR1 and CDR2 from the germline V gene are MNHEY and SVGAGI. This CDR3 region has 13 residues.

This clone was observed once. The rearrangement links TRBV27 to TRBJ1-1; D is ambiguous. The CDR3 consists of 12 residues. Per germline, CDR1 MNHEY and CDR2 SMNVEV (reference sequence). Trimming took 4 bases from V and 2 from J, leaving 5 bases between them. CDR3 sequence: CASSSGNTEAFF. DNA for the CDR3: TGTGCCAGCAGTTCCGGTAACACTGAAGCTTTCTTT.

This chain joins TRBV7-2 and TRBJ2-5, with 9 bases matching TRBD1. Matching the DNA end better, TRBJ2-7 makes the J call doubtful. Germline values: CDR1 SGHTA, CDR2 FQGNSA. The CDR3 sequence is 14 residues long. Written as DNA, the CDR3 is TGTGCCAGCAGCTGGGACAGGGTGGAGGACGAGCAGTACTTC. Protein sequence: CASSWDRVEDEQYF.

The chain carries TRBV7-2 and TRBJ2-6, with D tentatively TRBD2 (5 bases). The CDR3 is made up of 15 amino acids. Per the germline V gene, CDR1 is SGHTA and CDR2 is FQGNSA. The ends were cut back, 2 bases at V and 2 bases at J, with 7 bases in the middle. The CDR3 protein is CASSLFGTGANVLTF. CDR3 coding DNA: TGTGCCAGCAGCTTATTCGGGACTGGGGCCAACGTCCTGACTTTC.

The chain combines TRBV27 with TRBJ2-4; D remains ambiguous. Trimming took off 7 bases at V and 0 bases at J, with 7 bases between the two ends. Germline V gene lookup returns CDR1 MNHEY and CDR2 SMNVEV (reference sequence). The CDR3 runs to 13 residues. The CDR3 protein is CASMRLAKNIQYF. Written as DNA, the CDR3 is TGTGCCAGCATGCGACTAGCCAAAAACATTCAGTACTTC.